Following are 22 T cell receptor beta chains from one sample sequenced in a study of OX40 agonist ivuxolimab in advanced cancers. The repertoire was sequenced with immunoSEQ multiplex PCR; TCRdb's copy has only in-frame clones and lacks some. The table includes roughly 69,000 clones, 85% to 90% detected once. The sample here was CD4+ or CD8+ T cells sorted from blood, taken in a trial of the OX40 agonist ivuxolimab. These receptors were collected from an adult with an advanced solid tumor such as melanoma, head and neck, liver or kidney cancer.

J is TRBJ2-1 and V is TRBV30, with TRBD2 matching over 9 bases. The junction had 3 bases not matched to a gene; V was cut back by 3 bases and J by 3 bases. CDR1 and CDR2 from the germline V gene are GTSNPN and SVGIG (reference sequence). This CDR3 is 14 amino acids long. The CDR3 DNA reads as TGTGCCTGGAGGGCTAGCGGGAACTACAATGAGCAGTTCTTC. Protein product: CAWRASGNYNEQFF.

J is TRBJ2-6 and V is TRBV19; a possible D gene is TRBD2 (6 bases). The V gene's germline CDR1 is LNHDA and CDR2 SQIVND (reference sequence). V was trimmed by 5 bases and J by 1 base, leaving 12 bases between them. There are 16 residues in the CDR3. CDR3: CASSSPGESGANVLTF. CDR3 DNA: TGTGCCAGTAGTTCCCCGGGGGAGTCTGGGGCCAACGTCCTGACTTTC.

This clone was found a few times. The chain employs TRBV5-8 and TRBJ2-1; perhaps D is TRBD1 or TRBD2 (5 bases each). The CDR3 runs to 14 residues. The V end was cut by 6 bases, the J end by 3 bases, with 13 bases between. Germline V lookup: CDR1 SGHTS, CDR2 YDEGEE. CDR3 sequence reads: CASTRGKGYNEQFF. For the CDR3, the DNA is TGTGCCAGCACGAGGGGAAAAGGCTACAATGAGCAGTTCTTC.

CDR3 amino acids: CASRSQRGANTGELFF. CDR3 DNA: TGTGCCAGCAGGTCCCAGCGGGGGGCGAACACCGGGGAGCTGTTTTTT. This chain joins TRBV2 and TRBJ2-2, with 9 bases lining up with TRBD2. CDR1 SNHLY and CDR2 FYNNEI come from the germline V gene. CDR3 length equals 16 residues. With V trimmed by 6 bases and J by 0 bases, 5 bases remained unmatched. The full variable domain, its missing parts supplied by reference TRBV2 and TRBJ2-2, is EPEVTQTPSHQVTQMGQEVILRCVPISNHLYFYWYRQILGQKVEFLVSFYNNEISEKSEIFDDQFSVERPDGSNFTLKIRSTKLEDSAMYFCASRSQRGANTGELFFGEGSRLTVL.

This chain joins TRBV5-1 and TRBJ2-3; 9 bases are shared with TRBD2. V lost 0 bases to trimming and J lost 3 bases; unmatched junction nucleotides: 5. Germline lookup yields CDR1 SGHRS and CDR2 YFSETQ. The CDR3 is made up of 16 amino acids. CDR3 in amino acids: CASSLGSSGTTDTQYF. The CDR3 coding sequence is TGCGCCAGCAGCTTGGGGTCTAGCGGGACAACAGATACGCAGTATTTT.

The chain employs TRBV5-1 and TRBJ2-2, with 13 bases matching TRBD2. With V trimmed by 4 bases and J by 5 bases, 5 bases remained unmatched. The germline CDR1 and CDR2 sequences are SGHRS and YFSETQ. The CDR3 extends over 16 amino acids. The CDR3 coding sequence is TGCGCCAGCAGCCAGACTAGCGGGAGGTTTACCGGGGAGCTGTTTTTT. Protein: CASSQTSGRFTGELFF.

This chain links TRBV2 with TRBJ2-5, with D possibly matching TRBD2 (6 bases). This CDR3 is built from 13 residues. Germline values: CDR1 SNHLY, CDR2 FYNNEI. V shed 8 bases and J shed 5 bases, with 15 bases lying between them. The CDR3, as DNA: TGTGCCAGCGGGGCGGGGAATGGGGAGACCCAGTACTTC. This translates into CASGAGNGETQYF.

The V gene is TRBV5-6, the J gene TRBJ2-6; D remains unclear. CDR1 is SGHDT and CDR2 is YYEEEE in the germline V gene. V lost 0 bases to trimming and J lost 2 bases, with 6 bases between them. The CDR3 is 15 residues long. DNA for the CDR3: TGTGCCAGCAGCTTGGGACCTACTGGGGCCAACGTCCTGACTTTC. The encoded protein is CASSLGPTGANVLTF.

The chain employs TRBV6-5 and TRBJ1-4; D ambiguous. In germline, CDR1 is MNHEY, CDR2 SVGAGI. The ends were cut back, 6 bases at V and 6 bases at J, with 17 bases in the middle. The CDR3 loop spans 15 amino acids. CDR3 in amino acids: CASSTNGRGYEKLFF. The DNA of the CDR3 is TGTGCCAGCAGCACCAACGGGAGAGGGTATGAAAAACTGTTTTTT.

This chain uses TRBV6-6 with TRBJ1-5; D not resolved. The CDR3 has 13 amino acids. V dropped 2 bases and J dropped 7 bases, with 9 bases sitting between them. Germline CDR1 and CDR2: MNHNY and SVGAGI (reference sequence). This chain's CDR3 is CASSYRGFQPQHF. The DNA for the CDR3 is TGTGCCAGCAGTTACCGGGGTTTCCAGCCCCAGCATTTT.

This rearrangement joins TRBV5-4 to TRBJ2-7; TRBD1 matches at 7 bases. V lost 3 bases and J lost 2; bases outside the gene matches: 5. Germline V lookup: CDR1 SGHNT, CDR2 YYREEE (reference sequence). CDR3 length equals 14 residues. In nucleotides, the CDR3 is TGTGCCAGCAGCTCCCGGGACAGTCCCTACGAGCAGTACTTC. The encoded protein is CASSSRDSPYEQYF.

The chain recombines TRBV5-6 with TRBJ1-1; D call uncertain. The CDR3 is 15 amino acids. Trimming removed 0 bases from V and 0 bases from J, with 9 bases in between. Germline V CDR1 and CDR2: SGHDT, YYEEEE. As DNA, the CDR3 is TGTGCCAGCAGCTTGGAAAGGCTAATGAACACTGAAGCTTTCTTT. This encodes CASSLERLMNTEAFF.

The chain joins TRBV10-3 to TRBJ2-5; TRBD1 might be the D (7 bases). This CDR3 region has 13 residues. Deletions cut 5 bases from V and 3 bases from J, with 10 bases between. CDR1 and CDR2 (germline): ENHRY, SYGVKD. The CDR3 sequence: CAISRGTEETQYF. In nucleotides, the CDR3 is TGTGCCATCAGTCGCGGGACAGAAGAGACCCAGTACTTC.

The chain couples TRBV6-1 to TRBJ2-7; tentatively, D is TRBD1 (5 bases). Germline V gives CDR1 MNHNS, CDR2 SASEGT. The CDR3 loop spans 16 amino acids. With 3 bases removed from V and 0 bases from J, the gap between germline ends came to 15 bases. DNA of the CDR3: TGTGCCAGCAGTGAGCCTGGGGCTACCAGCTCCTACGAGCAGTACTTC. It is translated as CASSEPGATSSYEQYF.

The rearrangement links TRBV2 to TRBJ1-4; the D gene is possibly TRBD1 (6 bases). Germline CDR1 SNHLY, CDR2 FYNNEI. The germline V and J ends were trimmed by 6 bases and 2 bases, with 10 bases remaining between them. The CDR3 has 14 amino acids. CDR3 sequence reads: CASRETGTNEKLFF. DNA for the CDR3: TGTGCCAGCAGGGAGACAGGCACTAATGAAAAACTGTTTTTT.

This chain links TRBV28 with TRBJ1-5; TRBD1 matches at 8 bases. With V trimmed by 2 bases and J by 2 bases, 2 bases remained unmatched. Germline CDR1 and CDR2: MDHEN and SYDVKM. This CDR3 is built from 15 residues. Here the CDR3 reads CASSLVDRGNQPQHF. The CDR3 DNA sequence: TGTGCCAGCAGTTTAGTGGACAGGGGCAATCAGCCCCAGCATTTT.

The rearrangement uses TRBV6-1 and TRBJ1-5, with 7 bases lining up with TRBD1. The V segment lost 3 bases and the J segment 2 bases; nucleotides outside the gene matches: 7. Germline CDR1 and CDR2: MNHNS and SASEGT. The CDR3 sequence is 16 residues long. For the CDR3, the DNA is TGTGCCAGCAGTGATCGACAGGGAGGTGGCAATCAGCCCCAGCATTTT. This gives the protein CASSDRQGGGNQPQHF.

This chain links TRBV10-3 with TRBJ2-1, with TRBD2 matching over 8 bases. V lost 10 bases, J lost 14 bases, and 13 bases stayed unmatched. The CDR3 consists of 12 residues. Germline CDR1 and CDR2: ENHRY and SYGVKD. CDR3 region: CATPGGTESEFF. In nucleotides, the CDR3 is TGTGCCACCCCGGGGGGGACGGAAAGCGAGTTCTTC.

The chain carries TRBV19 and TRBJ1-2; D uncertain. The CDR3 contains 12 residues. CDR1 is LNHDA, CDR2 SQIVND, per germline (reference sequence). V dropped 3 bases and J dropped 8 bases, with 10 bases sitting between them. The DNA for the CDR3 is TGTGCCAGTAGTATGGTAGGACTGGGCTACACCTTC. Its translation: CASSMVGLGYTF.

Only a few counts were recorded for this clone. Other DNA sequences of this sample code for an identical CDR3. This sequence joins TRBV10-2 and TRBJ1-5; 8 bases align to TRBD1. The J segment lost 2 bases and the V segment lost 6 bases, leaving 3 bases of the junction unmatched. The CDR3 is 14 residues long. The germline gives CDR1 WSHSY, CDR2 SAAADI. The DNA of the CDR3 is TGCGCCAGCAGATTGGGACAGGGCAATCAGCCCCAGCATTTT. It translates to CASRLGQGNQPQHF.

The chain joins TRBV6-1 to TRBJ2-4; tentative D call: TRBD2 (7 bases). Trimming removed 2 bases at V and 0 bases at J, with 17 bases between. The CDR3 consists of 18 residues. The germline V gene has CDR1 MNHNS and CDR2 SASEGT. The CDR3 spells CASSEFGRGARAKNIQYF. CDR3 nucleotide sequence: TGTGCCAGCAGTGAATTCGGCCGGGGGGCTCGAGCCAAAAACATTCAGTACTTC.

This rearrangement joins TRBV5-1 to TRBJ1-4; no clear D gene. V lost 1 base and J 0 bases, leaving 4 bases between the germline ends. The CDR3 is 14 amino acids. Germline V gives CDR1 SGHRS, CDR2 YFSETQ. CDR3 residues: CASSLSATNEKLFF. Here the CDR3 DNA reads TGCGCCAGCAGCTTGAGTGCAACTAATGAAAAACTGTTTTTT.